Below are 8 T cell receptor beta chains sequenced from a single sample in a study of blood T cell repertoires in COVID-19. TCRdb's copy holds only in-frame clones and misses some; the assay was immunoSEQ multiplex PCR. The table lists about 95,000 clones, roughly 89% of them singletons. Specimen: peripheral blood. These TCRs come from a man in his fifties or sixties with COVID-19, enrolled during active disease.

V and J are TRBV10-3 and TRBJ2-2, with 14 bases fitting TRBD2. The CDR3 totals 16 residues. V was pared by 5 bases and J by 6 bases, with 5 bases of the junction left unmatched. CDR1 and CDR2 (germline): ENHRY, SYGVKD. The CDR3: CAISPGTSGSPGELFF. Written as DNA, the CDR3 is TGTGCCATCAGTCCGGGGACTAGCGGGAGTCCCGGGGAGCTGTTTTTT.

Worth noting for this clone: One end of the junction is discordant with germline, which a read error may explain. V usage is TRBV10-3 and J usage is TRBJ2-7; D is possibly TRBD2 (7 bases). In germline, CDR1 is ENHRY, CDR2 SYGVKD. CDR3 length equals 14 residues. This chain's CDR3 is CAISESKARGGHSF. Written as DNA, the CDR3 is TGTGCCATCAGTGAGTCGAAGGCCAGGGGAGGGCATAGCTTC.

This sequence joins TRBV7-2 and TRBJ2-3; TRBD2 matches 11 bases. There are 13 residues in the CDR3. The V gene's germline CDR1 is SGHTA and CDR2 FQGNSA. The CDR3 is CGTSGPNTDTQYF. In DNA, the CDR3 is TGTGGGACTAGCGGGCCTAACACAGATACGCAGTATTTT.

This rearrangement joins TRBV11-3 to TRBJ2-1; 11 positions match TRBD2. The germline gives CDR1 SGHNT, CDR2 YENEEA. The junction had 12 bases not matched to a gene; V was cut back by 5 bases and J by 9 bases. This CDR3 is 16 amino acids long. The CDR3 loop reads CASSLEGSGRAGEQFF. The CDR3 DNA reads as TGTGCCAGCAGCCTCGAGGGTAGCGGGAGGGCCGGTGAGCAGTTCTTC.

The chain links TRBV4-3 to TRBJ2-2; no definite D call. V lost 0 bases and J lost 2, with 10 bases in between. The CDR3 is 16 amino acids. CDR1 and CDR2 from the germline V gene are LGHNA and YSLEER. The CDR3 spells CASSQDPGINTGELFF. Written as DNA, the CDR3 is TGCGCCAGCAGCCAAGACCCCGGTATCAACACCGGGGAGCTGTTTTTT.

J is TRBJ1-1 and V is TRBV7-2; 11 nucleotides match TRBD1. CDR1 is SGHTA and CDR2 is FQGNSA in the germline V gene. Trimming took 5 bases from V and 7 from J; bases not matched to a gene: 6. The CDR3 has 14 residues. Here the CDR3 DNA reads TGTGCCAGCAGCCAGGGGACAGGGGGTGGTGAAGCTTTCTTT. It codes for CASSQGTGGGEAFF.

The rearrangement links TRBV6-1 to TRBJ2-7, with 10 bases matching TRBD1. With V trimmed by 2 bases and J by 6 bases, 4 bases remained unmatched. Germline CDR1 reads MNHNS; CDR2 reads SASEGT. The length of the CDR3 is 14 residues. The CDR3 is CASSEPGTGVEQYF. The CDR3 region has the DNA TGTGCCAGCAGTGAACCGGGGACAGGGGTCGAGCAGTACTTC.

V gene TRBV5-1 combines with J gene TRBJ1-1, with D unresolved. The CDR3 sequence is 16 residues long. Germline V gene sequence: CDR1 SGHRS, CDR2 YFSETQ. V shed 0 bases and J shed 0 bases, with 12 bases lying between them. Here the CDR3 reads CASSLAPGNLNTEAFF. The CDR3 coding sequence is TGCGCCAGCAGCTTGGCGCCAGGCAATTTGAACACTGAAGCTTTCTTT.